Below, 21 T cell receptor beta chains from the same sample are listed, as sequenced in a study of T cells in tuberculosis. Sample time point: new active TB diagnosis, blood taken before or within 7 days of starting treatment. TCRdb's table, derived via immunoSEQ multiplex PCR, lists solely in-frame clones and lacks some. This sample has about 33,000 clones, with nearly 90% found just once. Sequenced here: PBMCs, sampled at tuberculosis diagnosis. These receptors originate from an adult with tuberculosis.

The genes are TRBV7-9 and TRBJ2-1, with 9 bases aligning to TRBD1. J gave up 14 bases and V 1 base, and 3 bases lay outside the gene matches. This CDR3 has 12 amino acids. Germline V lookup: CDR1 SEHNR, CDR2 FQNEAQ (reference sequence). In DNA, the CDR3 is TGTGCCAGCAGCTTAGAGACAGGGGGAGAGTTCTTC. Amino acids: CASSLETGGEFF.

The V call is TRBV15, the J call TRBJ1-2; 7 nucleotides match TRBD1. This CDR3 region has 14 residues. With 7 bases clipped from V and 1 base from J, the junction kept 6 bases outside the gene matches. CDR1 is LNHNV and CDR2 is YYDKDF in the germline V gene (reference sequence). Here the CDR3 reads CATTQGEDNYGYTF. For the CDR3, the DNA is TGTGCCACCACCCAGGGGGAAGATAACTATGGCTACACCTTC.

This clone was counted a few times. Here the CDR3 DNA reads TGTGCCAGCAGTTTAATCGGGACAGGAGTGACGGGCTACACCTTC. Its translation: CASSLIGTGVTGYTF. The chain couples TRBV28 to TRBJ1-2; TRBD1 matches at 8 bases. Germline CDR1 and CDR2: MDHEN and SYDVKM. The CDR3 runs 15 residues. J gave up 8 bases and V 2 bases, and 10 bases lay outside the gene matches.

This CDR3 is CASRTYRGPSYEQYF. DNA for the CDR3: TGTGCCAGCAGAACGTACAGGGGGCCCTCCTACGAGCAGTACTTC. V usage is TRBV6-1 and J usage is TRBJ2-7; 9 positions match TRBD1. Germline V CDR1 and CDR2: MNHNS, SASEGT. With 6 bases clipped from V and 0 bases from J, the junction kept 6 bases outside the gene matches. This CDR3 region has 15 residues.

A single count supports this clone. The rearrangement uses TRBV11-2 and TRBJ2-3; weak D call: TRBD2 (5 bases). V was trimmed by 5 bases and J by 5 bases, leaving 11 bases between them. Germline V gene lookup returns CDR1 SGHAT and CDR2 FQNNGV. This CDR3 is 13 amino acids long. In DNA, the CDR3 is TGTGCCAGCAGCCCTAAGAGGGTAGATACGCAGTATTTT. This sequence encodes CASSPKRVDTQYF.

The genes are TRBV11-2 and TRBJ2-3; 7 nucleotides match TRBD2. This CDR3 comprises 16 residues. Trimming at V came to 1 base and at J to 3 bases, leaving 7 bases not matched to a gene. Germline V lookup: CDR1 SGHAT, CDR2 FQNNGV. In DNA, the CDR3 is TGTGCCAGCAGCTTAGTTGGGAGGGCCAGAACAGATACGCAGTATTTT. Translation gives CASSLVGRARTDTQYF.

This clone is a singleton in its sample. The CDR3 loop reads CASSQDAGSQETQYF. The DNA of the CDR3 is TGTGCCAGCAGCCAAGATGCCGGGTCCCAAGAGACCCAGTACTTC. The chain has TRBV4-2 and TRBJ2-5; D is uncertain. The CDR3 spans 15 residues. Trimming took off 0 bases at V and 1 base at J, with 9 bases between the two ends. The germline gives CDR1 LGHNA, CDR2 YNFKEQ.

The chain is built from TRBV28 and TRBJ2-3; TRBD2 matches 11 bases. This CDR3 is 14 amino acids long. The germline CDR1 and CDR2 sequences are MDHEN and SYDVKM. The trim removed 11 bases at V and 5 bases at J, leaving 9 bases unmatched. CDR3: CASGASGGRDTQYF. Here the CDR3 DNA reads TGTGCCTCGGGGGCTAGCGGGGGGAGAGATACGCAGTATTTT. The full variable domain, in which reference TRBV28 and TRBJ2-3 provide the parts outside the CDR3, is DVKVTQSSRYLVKRTGEKVFLECVQDMDHENMFWYRQDPGLGLRLIYFSYDVKMKEKGDIPEGYSVSREKKERFSLILESASTNQTSMYLCASGASGGRDTQYFGPGTRLTVL.

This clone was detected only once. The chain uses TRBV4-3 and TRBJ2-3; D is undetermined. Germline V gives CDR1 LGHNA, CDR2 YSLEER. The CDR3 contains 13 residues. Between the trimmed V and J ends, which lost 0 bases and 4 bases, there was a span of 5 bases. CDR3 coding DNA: TGCGCCAGCAGCCAAGATCGTCCAGATACGCAGTATTTT. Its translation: CASSQDRPDTQYF.

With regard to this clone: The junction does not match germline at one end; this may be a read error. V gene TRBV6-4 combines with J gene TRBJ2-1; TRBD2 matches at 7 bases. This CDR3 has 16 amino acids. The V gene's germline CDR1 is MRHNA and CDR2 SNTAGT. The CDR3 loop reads CASSHSLASPSNEQFF. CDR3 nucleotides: TGTGCCAGCAGTCACTCACTAGCGTCGCCTTCTAATGAGCAGTTCTTC.

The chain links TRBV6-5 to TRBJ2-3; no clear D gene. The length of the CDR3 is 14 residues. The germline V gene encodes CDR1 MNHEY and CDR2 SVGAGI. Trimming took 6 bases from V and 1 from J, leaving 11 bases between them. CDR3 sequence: CASRKTVRTDTQYF. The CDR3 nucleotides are TGTGCCAGCAGGAAGACTGTGCGCACAGATACGCAGTATTTT.

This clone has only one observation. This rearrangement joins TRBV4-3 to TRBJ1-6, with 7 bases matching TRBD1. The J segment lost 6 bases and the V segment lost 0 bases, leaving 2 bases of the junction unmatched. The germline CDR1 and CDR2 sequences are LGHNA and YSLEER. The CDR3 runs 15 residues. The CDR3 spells CASSQDTGVNSPLHF. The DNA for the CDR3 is TGCGCCAGCAGCCAAGACACAGGGGTTAATTCACCCCTCCACTTT.

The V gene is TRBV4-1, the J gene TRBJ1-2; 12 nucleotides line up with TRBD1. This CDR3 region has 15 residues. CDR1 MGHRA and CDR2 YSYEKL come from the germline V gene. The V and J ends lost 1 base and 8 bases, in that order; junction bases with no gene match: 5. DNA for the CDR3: TGCGCCAGCAGCCAAGGGGGACAGGGGGCGAGGGGCTACACCTTC. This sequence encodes CASSQGGQGARGYTF.

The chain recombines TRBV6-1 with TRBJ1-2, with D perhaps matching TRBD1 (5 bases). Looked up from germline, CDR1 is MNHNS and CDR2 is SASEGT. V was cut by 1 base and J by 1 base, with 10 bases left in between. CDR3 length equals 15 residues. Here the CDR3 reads CASSEDAGLNYGYTF. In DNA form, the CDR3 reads TGTGCCAGCAGTGAAGATGCGGGGCTTAACTATGGCTACACCTTC.

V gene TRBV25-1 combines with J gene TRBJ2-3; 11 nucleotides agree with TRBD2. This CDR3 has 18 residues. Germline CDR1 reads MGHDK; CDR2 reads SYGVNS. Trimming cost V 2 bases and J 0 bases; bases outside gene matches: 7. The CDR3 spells CASSEKLAGAPSTDTQYF. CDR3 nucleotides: TGTGCCAGCAGTGAAAAACTAGCGGGAGCCCCTAGCACAGATACGCAGTATTTT.

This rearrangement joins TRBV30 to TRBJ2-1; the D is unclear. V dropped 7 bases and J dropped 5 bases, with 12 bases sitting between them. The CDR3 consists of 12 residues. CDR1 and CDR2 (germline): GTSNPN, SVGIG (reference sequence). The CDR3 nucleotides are TGTGCCTCCCTTCCTTATGACAATGAGCAGTTCTTC. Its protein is CASLPYDNEQFF.

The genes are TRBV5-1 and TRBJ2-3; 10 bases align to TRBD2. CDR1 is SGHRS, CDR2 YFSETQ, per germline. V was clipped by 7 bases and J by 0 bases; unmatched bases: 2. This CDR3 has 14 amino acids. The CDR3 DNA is TGCGCCAGCGGACTAGCGGACAGCACAGATACGCAGTATTTT. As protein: CASGLADSTDTQYF.

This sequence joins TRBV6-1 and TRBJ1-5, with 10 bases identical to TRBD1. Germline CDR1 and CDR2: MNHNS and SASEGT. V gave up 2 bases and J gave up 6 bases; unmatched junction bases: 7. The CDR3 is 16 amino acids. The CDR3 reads CASSETVTGGRQPQHF. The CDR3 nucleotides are TGTGCCAGCAGTGAAACCGTGACAGGGGGCCGTCAGCCCCAGCATTTT.

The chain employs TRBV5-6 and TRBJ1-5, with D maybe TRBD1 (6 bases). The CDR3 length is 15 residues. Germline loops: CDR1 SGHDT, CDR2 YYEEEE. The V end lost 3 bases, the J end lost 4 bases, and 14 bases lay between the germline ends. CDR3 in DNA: TGTGCCAGCAGCTCCCGGGACACAAAAAATCAGCCCCAGCATTTT. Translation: CASSSRDTKNQPQHF.

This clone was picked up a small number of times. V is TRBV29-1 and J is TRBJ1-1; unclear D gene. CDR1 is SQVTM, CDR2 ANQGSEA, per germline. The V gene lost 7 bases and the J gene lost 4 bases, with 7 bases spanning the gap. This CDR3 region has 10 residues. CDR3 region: CSAGFTEAFF. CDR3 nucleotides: TGCAGCGCAGGCTTCACTGAAGCTTTCTTT. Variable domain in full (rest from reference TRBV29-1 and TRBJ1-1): SAVISQKPSRDICQRGTSLTIQCQVDSQVTMMFWYRQQPGQSLTLIATANQGSEATYESGFVIDKFPISRPNLTFSTLTVSNMSPEDSSIYLCSAGFTEAFFGQGTRLTVV.

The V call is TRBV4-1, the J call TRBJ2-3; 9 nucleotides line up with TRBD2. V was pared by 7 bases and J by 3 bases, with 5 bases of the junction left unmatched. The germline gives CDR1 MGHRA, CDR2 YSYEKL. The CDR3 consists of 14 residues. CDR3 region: CASTEREATDTQYF. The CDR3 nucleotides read TGCGCCAGCACCGAGCGGGAGGCAACAGATACGCAGTATTTT.